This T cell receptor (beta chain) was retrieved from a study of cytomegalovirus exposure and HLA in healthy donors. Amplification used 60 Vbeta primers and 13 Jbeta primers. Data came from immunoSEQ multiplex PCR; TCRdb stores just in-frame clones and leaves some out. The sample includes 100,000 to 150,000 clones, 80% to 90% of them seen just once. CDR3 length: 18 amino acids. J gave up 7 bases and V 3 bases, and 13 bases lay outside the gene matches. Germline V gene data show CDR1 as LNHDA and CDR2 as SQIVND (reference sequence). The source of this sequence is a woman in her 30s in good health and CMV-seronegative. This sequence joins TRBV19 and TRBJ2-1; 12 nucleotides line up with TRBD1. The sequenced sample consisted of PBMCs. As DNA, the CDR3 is TGTGCCAGTAGTATCGGGACAGGGGGCCTTGGGGTAATGAATGAGCAGTTCTTC. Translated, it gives CASSIGTGGLGVMNEQFF.